A selection of T cell receptor beta chains follows, all from one sample in a study of response to subunit inactivated influenza vaccine. TCRdb redid the calling of the RT-PCR reads with MiXCR, one entry per CDR3 protein. The sample includes just under 550,000 distinct CDR3 sequences, roughly 23% seen only once; the top ten take 2.5% to 3%. These data also featured in a second study, about T cells expressing NK-cell markers.

The source was CD4+ T cells sorted from PBMCs, collected 12 days after vaccination. These receptors were collected from a man aged 45-65 years who received an inactivated influenza vaccine. CDR3s include the opening cysteine and the closing phenylalanine or tryptophan. A D gene is named only where the DNA matches it firmly. The listing skips clone size in some rows; elsewhere it reads once, few, many or a size class.

-	TRBV6-6	TRBJ1-1	few	CASSYSSYTEAFF	TGTGCCAGCAGTTACTCGTCGTACACTGAAGCTTTCTTT
TRBD2	TRBV6-1	TRBJ2-1	-	CASSGPSGGVNNEQFF	TGTGCCAGCAGTGGCCCCTCCGGGGGGGTCAACAATGAGCAGTTCTTC
TRBD2	TRBV5-5	TRBJ2-5	few	CASSLLLSGGRETQYF	TGTGCCAGCAGCTTGCTACTAAGCGGGGGACGAGAGACCCAGTACTTC
TRBD1	TRBV7-9	TRBJ2-1	few	CASSVRDRVDEQFF	TGTGCCAGCAGCGTCCGGGACAGGGTGGATGAGCAGTTCTTC
-	TRBV5-4	TRBJ2-5	-	CASSFPSKETQYF	TGTGCCAGCAGCTTTCCCAGTAAAGAGACCCAGTACTTC
-	TRBV7-9	TRBJ1-6	-	CASSLQETYNSPLHF	TGTGCCAGCAGCCTACAGGAAACCTATAATTCACCCCTCCACTTT
-	TRBV12-3/TRBV12-4	TRBJ1-6	-	CASSSNLGRSPLHF	TGTGCCAGCAGTTCAAACTTAGGTCGTTCACCCCTCCACTTT
TRBD1	TRBV11-2	TRBJ1-1	-	CASSSDRVAFF	TGTGCCAGCAGCTCGGACAGGGTGGCTTTCTTT
TRBD1	TRBV5-1	TRBJ2-7	few	CASSSVGTGGSEQYF	TGCGCCAGCAGCTCGGTCGGGACAGGGGGATCCGAGCAGTACTTC
-	TRBV11-2	TRBJ2-7	few	CASSLDRGLGVSFSYEQYF	TGTGCCAGCAGCTTAGATCGAGGTTTGGGGGTGTCATTCTCCTACGAGCAGTACTTC